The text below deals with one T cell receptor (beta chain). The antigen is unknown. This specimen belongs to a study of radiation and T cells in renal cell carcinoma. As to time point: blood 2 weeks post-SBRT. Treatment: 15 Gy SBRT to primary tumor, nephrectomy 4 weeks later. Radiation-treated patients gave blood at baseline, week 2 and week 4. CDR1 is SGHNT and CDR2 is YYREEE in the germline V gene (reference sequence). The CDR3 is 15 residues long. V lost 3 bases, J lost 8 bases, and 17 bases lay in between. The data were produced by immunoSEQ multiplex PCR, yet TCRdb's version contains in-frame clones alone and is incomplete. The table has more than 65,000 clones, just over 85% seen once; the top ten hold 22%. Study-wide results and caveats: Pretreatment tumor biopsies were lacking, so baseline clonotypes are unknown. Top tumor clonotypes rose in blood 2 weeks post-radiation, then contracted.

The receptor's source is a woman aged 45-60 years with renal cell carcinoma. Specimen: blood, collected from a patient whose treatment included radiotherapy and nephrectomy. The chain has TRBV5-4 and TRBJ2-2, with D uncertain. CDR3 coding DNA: TGTGCCAGCAGCTCCCGGGCCCCCACCACGGGGGAGCTGTTTTTT. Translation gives CASSSRAPTTGELFF.